This is a list of T cell receptor beta chains from one sample in a study of T cell responses to AZD1222 COVID-19 vaccine. Profiled with immunoSEQ multiplex PCR; TCRdb holds only in-frame clones, not every one. The data hold 140,000 to 150,000 clones, with roughly 91% observed a single time. The sample consisted of peripheral blood, taken 28 days after the second AZD1222 dose. These receptors all come from an adult who received the AZD1222 COVID-19 vaccine. Both conserved end residues are part of each CDR3. A D gene is named only where the DNA matches it firmly. A row's size may be missing; if present it is once, few, many or a size class.

J | D | V | size | CDR3 | DNA
TRBJ1-2 | TRBD1 | TRBV2 | - | CASRPDRVQWSYTF | TGTGCCAGCAGACCAGACAGGGTACAATGGAGCTACACCTTC
TRBJ1-3 | - | TRBV12-5 | - | CASGLEQSSGNTIYF | TGTGCTAGTGGTTTGGAACAGAGCTCTGGAAACACCATATATTTT
TRBJ1-2 | TRBD1 | TRBV2 | - | CASSEAGTDYGYTF | TGTGCCAGCAGTGAAGCCGGGACAGACTATGGCTACACCTTC
TRBJ1-1 | - | TRBV28 | - | CASSERSLDTEAFF | TGTGCCAGCAGTGAAAGGAGTTTGGACACTGAAGCTTTCTTT
TRBJ2-3 | - | TRBV11-2 | - | CASSFPPGERGTDTQYF | TGTGCCAGCAGCTTCCCCCCGGGGGAGCGGGGCACAGATACGCAGTATTTT
TRBJ1-1 | - | TRBV6-1 | - | CASSDLGGNTEAFF | TGTGCCAGCAGTGACCTAGGGGGGAACACTGAAGCTTTCTTT
TRBJ2-7 | TRBD1 | TRBV5-4 | - | CASSRDRTSYEQYF | TGTGCCAGCAGCCGGGACAGGACCTCCTACGAGCAGTACTTC
TRBJ1-2 | - | TRBV5-4 | - | CASSLPQGNYGYTF | TGTGCCAGCAGTCTCCCCCAAGGGAACTATGGCTACACCTTC
TRBJ2-2 | - | TRBV7-2 | - | CASGTTGRTGELFF | TGTGCCAGCGGTACGACCGGGCGAACGGGGGAGCTGTTTTTT
TRBJ2-1 | TRBD1 | TRBV19 | - | CASSISRTGSSYNEQFF | TGTGCCAGTAGTATAAGTCGGACAGGGAGCTCCTACAATGAGCAGTTCTTC
TRBJ2-2 | - | TRBV7-3 | - | CASSSTGHTGELFF | TGTGCCAGCAGCTCAACCGGACACACCGGGGAGCTGTTTTTT
TRBJ1-1 | TRBD1 | TRBV5-4 | - | CASSLRGRGLNTEAFF | TGTGCCAGCAGCCTCCGAGGTAGGGGGCTGAACACTGAAGCTTTCTTT
TRBJ2-3 | TRBD1 | TRBV10-2 | - | CASSTGGDTQYF | TGCGCCAGCAGTACAGGGGGGGATACGCAGTATTTT
TRBJ2-3 | - | TRBV7-9 | - | CASSLLGQSTDTQYF | TGTGCCAGCAGCCTTCTGGGACAAAGCACAGATACGCAGTATTTT
TRBJ1-5 | TRBD1 | TRBV6-1 | - | CASSEEGGTGGLAQHF | TGTGCCAGCAGTGAGGAGGGGGGGACAGGGGGATTAGCCCAGCATTTT
TRBJ2-6 | TRBD1 | TRBV11-2 | - | CASSLTGQVVDSGANVLTF | TGTGCCAGCAGCCTAACGGGACAGGTGGTAGATAGTGGGGCCAACGTCCTGACTTTC
TRBJ1-2 | TRBD1 | TRBV25-1 | few | CASSPLGTVYGYTF | TGTGCCAGCAGTCCACTGGGGACAGTCTATGGCTACACCTTC
TRBJ1-1 | TRBD1 | TRBV5-6 | - | CASSQDRAFSLNTEAFF | TGTGCCAGCAGCCAGGACAGGGCCTTTAGCCTGAACACTGAAGCTTTCTTT
TRBJ2-3 | - | TRBV7-2 | - | CASSWSPEGPGDTDTQYF | TGTGCCAGCAGCTGGTCACCCGAAGGGCCAGGGGACACAGATACGCAGTATTTT
TRBJ2-6 | - | TRBV10-1 | - | CASSPQGANVLTF | TGCGCCAGCAGCCCACAGGGGGCCAACGTCCTGACTTTC
TRBJ2-7 | - | TRBV7-8 | - | CASFPREGVTYEQYF | TGTGCCAGCTTCCCCAGAGAAGGGGTCACCTATGAGCAGTACTTC
TRBJ1-1 | - | TRBV6-5 | once | CASSYVIGRKNTEAFF | TGTGCCAGCAGTTACGTAATCGGACGTAAAAACACTGAAGCTTTCTTT
TRBJ1-3 | - | TRBV21-1 | - | CASSKMAGFSGNTIYF | TGTGCCAGCAGCAAAATGGCGGGGTTCTCTGGAAACACCATATATTTT
TRBJ1-6 | - | TRBV19 | - | CASSIQGHESPLHF | TGTGCCAGTAGCATTCAGGGACATGAGTCACCCCTCCACTTT
TRBJ1-1 | - | TRBV12-3/TRBV12-4 | - | CASSWGLRAFF | TGTGCCAGCAGCTGGGGGCTTCGAGCTTTCTTT
TRBJ2-3 | - | TRBV4-1 | - | CASSQDPPPGDTQYF | TGCGCCAGCAGCCAAGACCCCCCACCAGGAGATACGCAGTATTTT
TRBJ2-1 | TRBD2 | TRBV9 | - | CASSVVAGVYNEQFF | TGTGCCAGCAGCGTAGTGGCGGGGGTCTACAATGAGCAGTTCTTC
TRBJ2-7 | TRBD2 | TRBV6-6 | - | CASKQTSGGYEQYF | TGTGCCAGCAAGCAGACTAGCGGGGGTTACGAGCAGTACTTC
TRBJ2-1 | - | TRBV12-3/TRBV12-4 | - | CASSLAYYEQFF | TGTGCCAGCAGTTTAGCTTACTATGAGCAGTTCTTC
TRBJ2-7 | - | TRBV7-9 | few | CASSPQGVPYEQYF | TGTGCCAGCAGCCCTCAGGGAGTACCCTACGAGCAGTACTTC
TRBJ1-2 | TRBD1 | TRBV3-1/TRBV3-2 | - | CASSQDIGTVNYGYTF | TGTGCCAGCAGCCAAGATATTGGGACAGTTAACTATGGCTACACCTTC
TRBJ1-6 | TRBD1 | TRBV14 | - | CASSQKGQGNSPLHF | TGTGCCAGCAGCCAAAAGGGACAGGGGAATTCACCCCTCCACTTT
TRBJ1-2 | - | TRBV5-1 | - | CASSLAVGGYTF | TGCGCCAGCAGCTTGGCGGTGGGCGGCTACACCTTC
TRBJ2-1 | TRBD2 | TRBV6-5 | - | CASSYGTRQFF | TGTGCCAGCAGTTACGGGACTAGGCAGTTCTTC
TRBJ2-5 | TRBD1 | TRBV27 | - | CASSLSQGTAQETQYF | TGTGCCAGCAGTTTATCGCAGGGGACAGCCCAAGAGACCCAGTACTTC
TRBJ2-2 | TRBD1 | TRBV5-4 | - | CASSLSPDRAAYGELFF | TGTGCCAGCAGCTTGTCGCCCGACAGGGCGGCGTACGGGGAGCTGTTTTTT